This is a list of T cell receptor beta chains from one sample in a study of T cell clones after liver transplantation. Sequencing was performed with immunoSEQ multiplex PCR; in TCRdb, only in-frame clones are kept and a portion is missing. This sample has about 72,000 clones, with under 95% found just once. Here the sequenced sample was CD4+ T cells from blood, taken before liver transplant. These receptors all come from a human donor who received a liver transplant. CDR3s include the opening cysteine and the closing phenylalanine or tryptophan. A D gene is named only where the DNA matches it firmly. A clone size is listed for some rows: how often the clone was seen (once, few, many), or a class if it is expanded.

j_call clone_size d_call cdr3_length v_call cdr3_aa cdr3_nt
TRBJ2-7 . . 14 TRBV9 CASSPQIAGSEQYF TGTGCCAGCAGCCCTCAGATCGCAGGCTCCGAGCAGTACTTC
TRBJ2-3 . . 19 TRBV27 CASSLLFAGRDDGADTQYF TGTGCCAGCAGTTTATTATTCGCGGGCAGGGATGACGGGGCAGATACGCAGTATTTT
TRBJ1-1 . TRBD1 18 TRBV28 CASSTSLTGGPGGTEAFF TGTGCCAGCAGTACATCCCTAACAGGGGGCCCCGGGGGCACTGAAGCTTTCTTT
TRBJ2-2 . . 12 TRBV7-9 CASRPGAGELFF TGTGCCAGCAGGCCAGGGGCCGGGGAGCTGTTTTTT
TRBJ1-5 . . 16 TRBV28 CASFPGTGRSNQPQHF TGTGCCTCTTTTCCGGGGACGGGACGGAGCAATCAGCCCCAGCATTTT
TRBJ2-5 . . 14 TRBV11-2 CASSPRLEAETQYF TGTGCCAGTAGCCCGAGGCTAGAAGCAGAGACCCAGTACTTC
TRBJ1-1 . . 16 TRBV5-1 CASSLDPGKMNTEAFF TGCGCCAGCAGCTTGGATCCAGGGAAAATGAACACTGAAGCTTTCTTT
TRBJ2-3 . TRBD1 16 TRBV5-1 CASSLGDRTPSDTQYF TGCGCCAGCAGCTTAGGGGACAGGACCCCGTCAGATACGCAGTATTTT
TRBJ1-1 . . 12 TRBV6-5 CASSRLGLVAFF TGTGCCAGCAGTCGTTTAGGACTAGTGGCTTTCTTT
TRBJ2-6 . . 15 TRBV7-9 CASSLGASGANVLTF TGTGCCAGCAGCTTAGGTGCTTCTGGGGCCAACGTCCTGACTTTC
TRBJ2-7 . TRBD2 16 TRBV6-5 CASSYSLAGAHYEQYF TGTGCCAGCAGTTACTCACTAGCGGGAGCCCACTACGAGCAGTACTTC
TRBJ2-2 . . 16 TRBV5-1 CASSYSGPENTGELFF TGCGCCAGCAGCTACTCAGGGCCGGAGAACACCGGGGAGCTGTTTTTT
TRBJ2-7 . TRBD2 15 TRBV7-9 CASSSPGLAGGKQYF TGTGCCAGCAGCTCCCCCGGACTAGCGGGAGGCAAGCAGTACTTC
TRBJ2-5 . . 12 TRBV18 CASSAGEGAQYF TGTGCCAGCTCAGCGGGAGAGGGGGCCCAGTACTTC
TRBJ1-4 . . 19 TRBV19 CASSPRKGVGVLANEKLFF TGTGCCAGTAGTCCTCGGAAGGGGGTAGGGGTATTGGCTAATGAAAAACTGTTTTTT
TRBJ1-1 . . 17 TRBV21-1 CASITGTGVCGNTEAFF TGTGCCAGCATTACCGGGACAGGGGTTTGCGGGAACACTGAAGCTTTCTTT
TRBJ2-7 once . 14 TRBV11-2 CASSFRMGIYEQYF TGTGCCAGCAGCTTTCGAATGGGGATCTACGAGCAGTACTTC